This is a list of T cell receptor beta chains from one sample in a study of T cells in Graves' hyperthyroidism and ophthalmopathy. MiXCR was run by TCRdb on the multiplex PCR reads, yielding one entry per CDR3 protein. The profile shows fewer than 250,000 distinct CDR3 sequences, approximately 25% of them singletons. Specimen: blood. These receptors were collected from a woman between 40 and 50 years old with Graves' ophthalmopathy. Each CDR3 is given with its conserved first and last residue. A D gene is named only where the DNA matches it firmly. The listing skips clone size in some rows; elsewhere it reads once, few, many or a size class.

d_call clone_size j_call v_call cdr3_nt cdr3_aa
TRBD1 many TRBJ2-2 TRBV2 TGTGCCAGCAGTGGGGGACAGGGAAACACCGGGGAGCTGTTTTTT CASSGGQGNTGELFF
- many TRBJ1-2 TRBV11-2 TGTGCCAGCAGCAAAGTTTGGGGGAACTATGGCTACACCTTC CASSKVWGNYGYTF
TRBD1 - TRBJ2-7 TRBV28 TGTGCCAGCAGCGGATCACAGGGGGCCTACGAGCAGTACTTC CASSGSQGAYEQYF
TRBD2 many TRBJ2-3 TRBV12-3/TRBV12-4 TGTGCCAGCAGCCCCCAACTAGCGGGATGGGTGGGAGGAACGCAGTATTTT CASSPQLAGWVGGTQYF
- many TRBJ2-7 TRBV30 TGTGCCTGGAGTTTAGGGGCCCACGAGCAGTACTTC CAWSLGAHEQYF
- many TRBJ2-7 TRBV29-1 TGCAGCGTTGAAGACGGGAACGGCCCTTCCTACGAGCAGTACTTC CSVEDGNGPSYEQYF
- many TRBJ2-7 TRBV6-1 TGTGCCAGCAGTGTGAGTACCTCCTACGAGCAGTACTTC CASSVSTSYEQYF
- few TRBJ1-5 TRBV2 TGTGCCAGCAACTTGGCAGGGGGCAATCAGCCCCAGCATTTT CASNLAGGNQPQHF
- - TRBJ1-5 TRBV14 TGTGCCAGCAGTTTAATGGGGGGAATTCAGCCCCAGCATTTT CASSLMGGIQPQHF
TRBD2 - TRBJ2-5 TRBV20-1 TGCAGTGCTAGAGATCCAGCGGGAGGGGACCAAGAGACCCAGTACTTC CSARDPAGGDQETQYF
- - TRBJ1-1 TRBV7-2 TGTGCCAGCAGCTGGGGAAGGGCCGAAGCTTTCTTT CASSWGRAEAFF
- few TRBJ2-7 TRBV19 TGTGCCAGTAGTATCGCAGAATCCCCCTACGAGCAGTACTTC CASSIAESPYEQYF
- few TRBJ2-2 TRBV3-1 TGTGCCAGCAGCCAAGAGTTTTTCCCCGGGGAGCTGTTTTTT CASSQEFFPGELFF
- many TRBJ1-2 TRBV27 TGTGCCAGCCGTGGGAGCGGGAGGACTGGCTACACCTTC CASRGSGRTGYTF
TRBD1 many TRBJ2-7 TRBV7-9 TGTGCCAGCAGCCCGGCGGGACAGGGGATCGAGCAGTACTTC CASSPAGQGIEQYF
TRBD2 many TRBJ2-5 TRBV28 TGTGCCAGCAGAACTCGGACCGGGGGGGTAGAGACCCAGTACTTC CASRTRTGGVETQYF
- many TRBJ2-7 TRBV19 TGTGCCAGTAGTGTCGCCCAGAGCTACGAGCAGTACTTC CASSVAQSYEQYF
TRBD2 many TRBJ2-5 TRBV10-3 TGTGCCATCAAGGGGGCAGCGGGAGGGCCAGAGGAGACCCAGTACTTC CAIKGAAGGPEETQYF
TRBD2 many TRBJ2-7 TRBV11-2 TGTGCCAGCAGCTTAGTTCTAGCGGAACCATCCTACGAGCAGTACTTC CASSLVLAEPSYEQYF
TRBD1 many TRBJ1-2 TRBV12-3/TRBV12-4 TGTGCCAGCAGTACCCCTGGGACAGGCAAAGGCTACACCTTC CASSTPGTGKGYTF
- - TRBJ1-2 TRBV6-2/TRBV6-3 TGTGCCAGCAGAGAGACACCTAACTATGGCTACACCTTC CASRETPNYGYTF
- many TRBJ2-5 TRBV18 TGTGCCAGCTCATCTCTAGCTGAGGAGACCCAGTACTTC CASSSLAEETQYF